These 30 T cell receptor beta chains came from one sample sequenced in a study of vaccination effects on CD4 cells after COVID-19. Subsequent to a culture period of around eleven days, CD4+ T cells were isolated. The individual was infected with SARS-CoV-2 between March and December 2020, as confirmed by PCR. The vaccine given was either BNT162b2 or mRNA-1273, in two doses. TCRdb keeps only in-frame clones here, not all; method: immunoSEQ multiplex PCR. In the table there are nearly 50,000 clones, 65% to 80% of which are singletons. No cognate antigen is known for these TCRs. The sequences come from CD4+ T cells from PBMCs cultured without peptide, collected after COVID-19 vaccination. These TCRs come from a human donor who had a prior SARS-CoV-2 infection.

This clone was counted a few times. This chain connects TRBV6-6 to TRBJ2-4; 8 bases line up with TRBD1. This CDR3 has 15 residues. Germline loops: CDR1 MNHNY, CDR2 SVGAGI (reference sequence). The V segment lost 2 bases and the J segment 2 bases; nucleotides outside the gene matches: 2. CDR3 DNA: TGTGCCAGCAGTTACACAGGGGGGCCCAAAAACATTCAGTACTTC. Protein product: CASSYTGGPKNIQYF.

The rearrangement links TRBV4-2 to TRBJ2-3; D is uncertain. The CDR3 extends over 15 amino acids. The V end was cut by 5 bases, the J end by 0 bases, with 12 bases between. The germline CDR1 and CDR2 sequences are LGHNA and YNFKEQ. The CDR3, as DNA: TGTGCCAGCAGCGAGAATCCCGCTAGCACAGATACGCAGTATTTT. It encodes CASSENPASTDTQYF.

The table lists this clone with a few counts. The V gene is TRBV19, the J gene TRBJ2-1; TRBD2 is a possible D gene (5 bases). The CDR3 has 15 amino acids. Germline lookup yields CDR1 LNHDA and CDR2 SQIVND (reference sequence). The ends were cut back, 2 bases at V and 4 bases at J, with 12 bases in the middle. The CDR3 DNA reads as TGTGCCAGTAGTATATGGCGGGCTAGATACAATGAGCAGTTCTTC. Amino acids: CASSIWRARYNEQFF.

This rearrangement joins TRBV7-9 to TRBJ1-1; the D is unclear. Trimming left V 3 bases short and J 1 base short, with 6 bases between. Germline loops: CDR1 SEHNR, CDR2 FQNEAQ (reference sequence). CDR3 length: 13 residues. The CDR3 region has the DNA TGTGCCAGCAGCTTCGACCCGAACACTGAAGCTTTCTTT. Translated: CASSFDPNTEAFF.

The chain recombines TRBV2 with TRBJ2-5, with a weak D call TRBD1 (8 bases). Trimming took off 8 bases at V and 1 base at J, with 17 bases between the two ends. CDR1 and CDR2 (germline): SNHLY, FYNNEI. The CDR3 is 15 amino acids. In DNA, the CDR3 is TGTGCCAGCCAAGCACAGGGGGGGGGCCAAGAGACCCAGTACTTC. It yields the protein CASQAQGGGQETQYF. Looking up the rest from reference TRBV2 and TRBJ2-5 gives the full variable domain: EPEVTQTPSHQVTQMGQEVILRCVPISNHLYFYWYRQILGQKVEFLVSFYNNEISEKSEIFDDQFSVERPDGSNFTLKIRSTKLEDSAMYFCASQAQGGGQETQYFGPGTRLLVL.

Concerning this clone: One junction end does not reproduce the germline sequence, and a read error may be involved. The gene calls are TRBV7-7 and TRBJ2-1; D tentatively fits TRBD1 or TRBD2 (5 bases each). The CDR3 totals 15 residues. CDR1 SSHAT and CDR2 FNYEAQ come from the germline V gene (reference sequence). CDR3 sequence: CASSNRDQHLREQFF. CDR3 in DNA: TGTGCTAGCAGCAACCGGGACCAACACCTTCGGGAGCAGTTCTTC.

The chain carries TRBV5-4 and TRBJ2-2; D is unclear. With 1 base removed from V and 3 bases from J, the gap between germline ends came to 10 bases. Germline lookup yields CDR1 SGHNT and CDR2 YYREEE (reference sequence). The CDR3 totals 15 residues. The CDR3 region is CASSLFLGYTGELFF. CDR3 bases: TGTGCCAGCAGCTTGTTCCTGGGGTACACCGGGGAGCTGTTTTTT.

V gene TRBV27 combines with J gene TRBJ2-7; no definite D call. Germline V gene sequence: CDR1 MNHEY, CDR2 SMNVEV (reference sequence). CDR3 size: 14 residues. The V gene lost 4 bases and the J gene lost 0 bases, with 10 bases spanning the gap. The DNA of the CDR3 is TGTGCCAGCAGTTCCGCCCCGAGCTCCTACGAGCAGTACTTC. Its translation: CASSSAPSSYEQYF.

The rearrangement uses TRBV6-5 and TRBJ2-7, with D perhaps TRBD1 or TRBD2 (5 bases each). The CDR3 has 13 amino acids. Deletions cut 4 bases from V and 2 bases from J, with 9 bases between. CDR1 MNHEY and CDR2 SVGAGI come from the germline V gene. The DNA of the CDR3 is TGTGCCAGCAGTTTTGGGGGTACCTACGAGCAGTACTTC. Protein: CASSFGGTYEQYF.

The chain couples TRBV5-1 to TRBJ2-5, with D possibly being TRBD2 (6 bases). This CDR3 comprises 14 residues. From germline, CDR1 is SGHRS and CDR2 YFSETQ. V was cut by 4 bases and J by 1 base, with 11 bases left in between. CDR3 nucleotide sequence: TGCGCCAGCAGCCGATCCGGGGGCCAAGAGACCCAGTACTTC. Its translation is CASSRSGGQETQYF.

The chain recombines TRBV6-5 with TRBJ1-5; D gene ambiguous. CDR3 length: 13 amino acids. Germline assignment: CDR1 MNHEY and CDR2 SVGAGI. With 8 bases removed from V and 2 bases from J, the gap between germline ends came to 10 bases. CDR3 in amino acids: CASGGFGNQPQHF. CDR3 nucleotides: TGTGCCAGCGGAGGGTTTGGCAATCAGCCCCAGCATTTT.

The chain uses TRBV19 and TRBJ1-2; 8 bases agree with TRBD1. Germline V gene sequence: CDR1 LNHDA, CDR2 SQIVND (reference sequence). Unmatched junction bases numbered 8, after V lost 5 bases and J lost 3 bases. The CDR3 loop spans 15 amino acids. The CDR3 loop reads CASSRPRGLDYGYTF. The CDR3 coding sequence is TGTGCCAGTAGTCGCCCCAGGGGGCTCGACTATGGCTACACCTTC.

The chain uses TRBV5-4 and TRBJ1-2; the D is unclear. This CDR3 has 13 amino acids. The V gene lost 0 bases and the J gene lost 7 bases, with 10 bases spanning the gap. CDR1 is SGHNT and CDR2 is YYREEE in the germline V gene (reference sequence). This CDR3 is CASSLERRSGYTF. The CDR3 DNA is TGTGCCAGCAGCTTGGAACGGAGATCTGGCTACACCTTC.

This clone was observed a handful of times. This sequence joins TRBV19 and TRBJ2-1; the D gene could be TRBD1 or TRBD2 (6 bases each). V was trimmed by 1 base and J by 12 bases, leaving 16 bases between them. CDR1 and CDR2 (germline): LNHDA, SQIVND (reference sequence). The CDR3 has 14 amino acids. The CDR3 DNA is TGTGCCAGTAGTATAGCGGGGGCCCCTCGGGGGCAGTTCTTC. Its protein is CASSIAGAPRGQFF. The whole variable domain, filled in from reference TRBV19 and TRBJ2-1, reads DGGITQSPKYLFRKEGQNVTLSCEQNLNHDAMYWYRQDPGQGLRLIYYSQIVNDFQKGDIAEGYSVSREKKESFPLTVTSAQKNPTAFYLCASSIAGAPRGQFFGPGTRLTVL.

CDR3 DNA sequence: TGTGCCAGCAGCTTGTATCTGGGTCAGCCCCAGCATTTT. It specifies CASSLYLGQPQHF. V is TRBV7-8 and J is TRBJ1-5; D unclear. The CDR3 contains 13 residues. Between the trimmed V and J ends, which lost 3 bases and 6 bases, there was a span of 9 bases. Germline lookup yields CDR1 SGHVS and CDR2 FQNEAQ.

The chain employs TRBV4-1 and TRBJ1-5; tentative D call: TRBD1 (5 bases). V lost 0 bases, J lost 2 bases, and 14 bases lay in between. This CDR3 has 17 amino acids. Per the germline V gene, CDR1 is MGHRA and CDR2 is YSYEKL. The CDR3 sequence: CASSQDGGMVGNQPQHF. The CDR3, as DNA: TGCGCCAGCAGCCAAGATGGGGGGATGGTTGGCAATCAGCCCCAGCATTTT.

The CDR3 DNA reads TGTGCCAGCAGCGAAGGGGGTTCGACGAGGTACACCTTC. It is translated as CASSEGGSTRYTF. V usage is TRBV7-3 and J usage is TRBJ1-2, with D tentatively TRBD1 (6 bases). Germline V CDR1 and CDR2: SGHTA, FQGTGA. V lost 5 bases, J lost 11 bases, and 18 bases lay in between. This CDR3 has 13 residues. Full variable domain (outside the CDR3, taken from reference TRBV7-3 and TRBJ1-2): GAGVSQTPSNKVTEKGKYVELRCDPISGHTALYWYRQSLGQGPEFLIYFQGTGAADDSGLPNDRFFAVRPEGSVSTLKIQRTERGDSAVYLCASSEGGSTRYTFGSGTRLTVV.

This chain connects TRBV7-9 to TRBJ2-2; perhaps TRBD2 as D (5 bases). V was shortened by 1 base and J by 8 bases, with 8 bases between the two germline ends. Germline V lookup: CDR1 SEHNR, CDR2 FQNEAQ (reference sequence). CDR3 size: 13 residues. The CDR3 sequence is CASSLGLAGELFF. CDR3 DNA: TGTGCCAGCAGCTTAGGTTTAGCGGGGGAGCTGTTTTTT.

CDR3 DNA: TGTGCCAGTAGAGGTAGGAGCACAGATACGCAGTATTTT. This gives the protein CASRGRSTDTQYF. The J gene is TRBJ2-3, the V gene TRBV19; D gene ambiguous. V was trimmed by 6 bases and J by 0 bases, leaving 7 bases between them. This CDR3 is 13 amino acids long. The germline CDR1 and CDR2 sequences are LNHDA and SQIVND (reference sequence).

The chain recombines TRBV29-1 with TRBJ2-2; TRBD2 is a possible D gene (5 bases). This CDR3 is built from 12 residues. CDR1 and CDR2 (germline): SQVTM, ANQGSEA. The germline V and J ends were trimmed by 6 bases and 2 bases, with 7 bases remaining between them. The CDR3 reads CSVRGNTGELFF. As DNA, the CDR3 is TGCAGCGTCCGGGGTAACACCGGGGAGCTGTTTTTT.

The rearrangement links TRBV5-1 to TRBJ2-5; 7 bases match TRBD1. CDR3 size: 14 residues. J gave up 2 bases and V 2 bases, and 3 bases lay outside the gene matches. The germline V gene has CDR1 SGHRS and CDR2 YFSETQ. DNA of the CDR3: TGCGCCAGCAGCTTAACAGGGGATCAAGAGACCCAGTACTTC. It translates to CASSLTGDQETQYF.

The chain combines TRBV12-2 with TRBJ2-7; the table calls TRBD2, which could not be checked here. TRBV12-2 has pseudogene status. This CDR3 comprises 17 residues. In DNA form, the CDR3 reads TGTGCAAGTCGCTTATATCTAGCGGGAGTCACGCCCTACGAGCAGTACTTC. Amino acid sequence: CASRLYLAGVTPYEQYF.

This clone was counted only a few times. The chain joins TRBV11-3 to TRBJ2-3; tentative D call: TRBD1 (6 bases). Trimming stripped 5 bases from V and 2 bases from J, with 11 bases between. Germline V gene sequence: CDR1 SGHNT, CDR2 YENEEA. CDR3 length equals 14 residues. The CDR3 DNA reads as TGTGCCAGCAGCCTACAGGGAAACACAGATACGCAGTATTTT. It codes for CASSLQGNTDTQYF.

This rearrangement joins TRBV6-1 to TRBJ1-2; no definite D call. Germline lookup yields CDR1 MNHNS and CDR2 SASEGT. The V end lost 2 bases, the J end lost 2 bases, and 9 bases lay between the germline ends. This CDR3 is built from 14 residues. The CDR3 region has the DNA TGTGCCAGCAGTGAACACACAGAAAACTATGGCTACACCTTC. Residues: CASSEHTENYGYTF.

DNA for the CDR3: TGCAGCGTTGGTCCTAGCGTCTACGAGCAGTACTTC. The encoded protein is CSVGPSVYEQYF. This sequence joins TRBV29-1 and TRBJ2-7; D perhaps matches TRBD2 (6 bases). The germline gives CDR1 SQVTM, CDR2 ANQGSEA. Between the trimmed V and J ends, which lost 4 bases and 3 bases, there was a span of 10 bases. The CDR3 consists of 12 residues.

CDR3 nucleotides: TGTGCCTGGAGTGGGGTAGCAGGAGTGGGTAAAGCTTTCTTT. Protein: CAWSGVAGVGKAFF. The chain uses TRBV30 and TRBJ1-1; D is unclear. Trimming stripped 1 base from V and 9 bases from J, with 18 bases between. CDR1 is GTSNPN, CDR2 SVGIG, per germline (reference sequence). The CDR3 has 14 amino acids.

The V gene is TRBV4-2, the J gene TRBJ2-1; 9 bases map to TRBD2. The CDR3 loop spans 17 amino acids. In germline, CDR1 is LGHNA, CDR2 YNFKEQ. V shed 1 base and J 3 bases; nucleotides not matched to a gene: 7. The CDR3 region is CASSQVWTSEIYNEQFF. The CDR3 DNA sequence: TGTGCCAGCAGCCAAGTCTGGACTAGCGAGATCTACAATGAGCAGTTCTTC.

The DNA for the CDR3 is TGTGCCAGCAGCTTGGTGGGACTAGCGGGAGGGCCTGGGAATGAGCAGTTCTTC. It specifies CASSLVGLAGGPGNEQFF. The chain couples TRBV5-6 to TRBJ2-1, with 16 bases identical to TRBD2. J was trimmed by 7 bases and V by 0 bases; bases with no gene match: 7. This CDR3 comprises 18 residues. Germline CDR1 reads SGHDT; CDR2 reads YYEEEE.

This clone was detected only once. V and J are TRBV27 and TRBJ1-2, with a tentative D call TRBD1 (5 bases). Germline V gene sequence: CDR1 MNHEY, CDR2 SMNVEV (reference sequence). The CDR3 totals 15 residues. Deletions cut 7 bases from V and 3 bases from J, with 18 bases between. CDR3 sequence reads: CASKTQQEGDYGYTF. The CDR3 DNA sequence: TGTGCCAGCAAAACACAACAGGAGGGAGACTATGGCTACACCTTC.

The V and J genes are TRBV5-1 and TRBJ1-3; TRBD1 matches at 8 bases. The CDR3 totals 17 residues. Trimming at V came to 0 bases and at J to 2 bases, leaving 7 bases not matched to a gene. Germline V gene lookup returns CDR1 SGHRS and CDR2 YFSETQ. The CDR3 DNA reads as TGCGCCAGCAGCTTGGCCGACCAGACAGGGGCTGGAAACACCATATATTTT. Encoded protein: CASSLADQTGAGNTIYF.